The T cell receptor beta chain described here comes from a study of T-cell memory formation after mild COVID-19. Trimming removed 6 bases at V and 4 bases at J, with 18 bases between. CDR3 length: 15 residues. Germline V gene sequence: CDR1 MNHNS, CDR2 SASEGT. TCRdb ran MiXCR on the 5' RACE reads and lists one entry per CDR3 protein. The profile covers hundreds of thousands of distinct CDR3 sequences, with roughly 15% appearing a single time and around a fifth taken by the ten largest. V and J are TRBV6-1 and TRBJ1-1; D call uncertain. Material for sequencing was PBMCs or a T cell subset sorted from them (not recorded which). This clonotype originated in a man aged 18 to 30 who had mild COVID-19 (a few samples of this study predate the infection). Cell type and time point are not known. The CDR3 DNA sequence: TGTGCCAGCAGCCGAGCCCTTCTGTCCGGCACTGAAGCTTTCTTT. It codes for CASSRALLSGTEAFF.